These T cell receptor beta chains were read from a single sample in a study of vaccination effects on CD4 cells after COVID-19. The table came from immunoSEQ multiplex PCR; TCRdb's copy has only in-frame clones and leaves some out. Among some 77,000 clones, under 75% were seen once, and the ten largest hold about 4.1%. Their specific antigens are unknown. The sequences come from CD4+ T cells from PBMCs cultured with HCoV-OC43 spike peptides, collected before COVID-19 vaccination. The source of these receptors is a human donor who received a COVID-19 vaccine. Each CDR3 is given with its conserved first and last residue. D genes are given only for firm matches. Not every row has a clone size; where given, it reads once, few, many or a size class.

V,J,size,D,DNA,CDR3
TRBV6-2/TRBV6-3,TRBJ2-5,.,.,TGTGCCAGCAGTTACGGGCAGGGCGACTATACCTGGGAGACCCAGTACTTC,CASSYGQGDYTWETQYF
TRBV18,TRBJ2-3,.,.,TGTGCCAGCTCACCCTCCGATACGCAGTATTTT,CASSPSDTQYF
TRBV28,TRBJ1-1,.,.,TGTGCCAGCATCTCGGGGGGAATCACTGAAGCTTTCTTT,CASISGGITEAFF
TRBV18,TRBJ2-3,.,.,TGTGCCAGCTCCTCGAGTCAGGGATCAACAGATACGCAGTATTTT,CASSSSQGSTDTQYF
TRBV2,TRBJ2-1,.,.,TGTGCCAGCATGTATGGTACTGAGCAGTTCTTC,CASMYGTEQFF
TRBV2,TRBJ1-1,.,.,TGTGCCAGCAGTGAAATCGCGAACACTGAAGCTTTCTTT,CASSEIANTEAFF
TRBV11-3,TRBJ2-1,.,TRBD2,TGTGCCAGCAGCACCACTAGCGGGGGAAGGAATGAGCAGTTCTTC,CASSTTSGGRNEQFF
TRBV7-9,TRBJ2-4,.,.,TGTGCCAGCAGCTTAGCGACCAAAAACATTCAGTACTTC,CASSLATKNIQYF
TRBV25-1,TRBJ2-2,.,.,TGTGCCAGCAGTGCGAACACCGGGGAGCTGTTTTTT,CASSANTGELFF
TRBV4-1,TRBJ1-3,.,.,TGCGCCAGCAGCCTTGTATCTGGAAACACCATATATTTT,CASSLVSGNTIYF
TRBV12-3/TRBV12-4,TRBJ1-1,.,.,TGTGCCAGCAGCAAAGGTGCACGAGCTTTCTTT,CASSKGARAFF
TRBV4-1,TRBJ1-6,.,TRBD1,TGCGCCAGCAAGACGACAGGGGCATACGATTCACCCCTCCACTTT,CASKTTGAYDSPLHF
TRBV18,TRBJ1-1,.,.,TGTGCCAGCTCACCCCCCGGGCAGGGAAGTGAAGCTTTCTTT,CASSPPGQGSEAFF
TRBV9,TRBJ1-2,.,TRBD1,TGTGCCAGCAGCGTAGACCCAGGGGGCGAGGGTGGCTACACCTTC,CASSVDPGGEGGYTF
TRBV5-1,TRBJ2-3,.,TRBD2,TGCGCCAGCACCCGGGGGGGCGGCACAGATACGCAGTATTTT,CASTRGGGTDTQYF
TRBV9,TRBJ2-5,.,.,TGTGCCAGCAGCGTAGATACCTGGGGGGAGACCCAGTACTTC,CASSVDTWGETQYF
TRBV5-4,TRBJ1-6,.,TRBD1,TGTGCCAGCAGCTTTCGTTCAGGGGGCGATTCACCCCTCCACTTT,CASSFRSGGDSPLHF
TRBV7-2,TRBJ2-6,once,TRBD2,TGTGCCAGCAGCTTAGATAGCGGGGGCTCTGGGGCCAACGTCCTGACTTTC,CASSLDSGGSGANVLTF
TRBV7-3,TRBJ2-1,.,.,TGTGCCAGCAGCTTAACGATGGGGGCCCATGAGCAGTTCTTC,CASSLTMGAHEQFF
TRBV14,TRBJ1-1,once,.,TGTGCCAGCAGCAAGGGAGGGGTGAACACTGAAGCTTTCTTT,CASSKGGVNTEAFF
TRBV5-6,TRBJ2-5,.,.,TGTGCCAGCAATAGGCAGCAGGAGACCCAGTACTTC,CASNRQQETQYF
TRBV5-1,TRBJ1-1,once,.,TGCGCCAGCAGCGGGAGCAGGGGTGGCACTGAAGCTTTCTTT,CASSGSRGGTEAFF
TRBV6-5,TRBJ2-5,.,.,TGTGCCAGCAGTTACGTGCGGGTCCCGGAAGAGACCCAGTACTTC,CASSYVRVPEETQYF
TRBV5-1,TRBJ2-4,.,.,TGCGCCAGCAGCCGGAAGGCAGGCGAGGGCAAAAACATTCAGTACTTC,CASSRKAGEGKNIQYF
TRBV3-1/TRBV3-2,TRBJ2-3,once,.,TGTGCCAGCAGCCAAGATCGTCGACCAGATACGCAGTATTTT,CASSQDRRPDTQYF
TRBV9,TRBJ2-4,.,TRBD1,TGTGCCAGCAGCGCTGGGACAGGGGAAAACATTCAGTACTTC,CASSAGTGENIQYF
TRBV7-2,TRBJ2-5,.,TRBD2,TGTGCCAGCAGCTCTAGAGGGACTAGCGGGGGGGCCGGAGAGACCCAGTACTTC,CASSSRGTSGGAGETQYF
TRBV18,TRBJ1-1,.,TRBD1,TGTGCCAGCTCACCCGAGACAGGGAGTACTGAAGCTTTCTTT,CASSPETGSTEAFF
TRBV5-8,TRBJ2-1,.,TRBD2,TGTGCCAGCAGCTTGGCGGGGACTAGCGGGGGGGCCTACAATGAGCAGTTCTTC,CASSLAGTSGGAYNEQFF
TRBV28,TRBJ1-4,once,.,TGTGCCAGCAGTGAACAAGGTACTAATGAAAAACTGTTTTTT,CASSEQGTNEKLFF
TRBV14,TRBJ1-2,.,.,TGTGCCAGCAGCCAAGGGGGGGCTCTAAAGGGCTATGGCTACACCTTC,CASSQGGALKGYGYTF